The sequence of this T cell receptor (beta chain) was determined in a study of CD8 T cells in ankylosing spondylitis. CDR1 and CDR2 from the germline V gene are SGHDT and YYEEEE. Trimming at V came to 3 bases and at J to 0 bases, leaving 8 bases not matched to a gene. The CDR3 extends over 16 amino acids. MiXCR was run by TCRdb on the 5' RACE reads, yielding one entry per CDR3 protein. Here the sample spans 150,000 to 200,000 distinct CDR3 sequences, 11% being singletons. Sequenced input: blood, either unsorted or a sorted T cell fraction (not recorded which). The chain is built from TRBV5-6 and TRBJ2-7; the match to TRBD2 covers 8 bases. The sequence came from a male donor with ankylosing spondylitis or in good health (not recorded which). The CDR3 loop reads CASSSYSGTGSYEQYF. CDR3 bases: TGTGCCAGCAGCTCCTATAGCGGGACCGGCTCCTACGAGCAGTACTTC. The entire variable domain, with the rest obtained from reference TRBV5-6 and TRBJ2-7, is as follows: DAGVTQSPTHLIKTRGQQVTLRCSPKSGHDTVSWYQQALGQGPQFIFQYYEEEERQRGNFPDRFSGHQFPNYSSELNVNALLLGDSALYLCASSSYSGTGSYEQYFGPGTRLTVT.